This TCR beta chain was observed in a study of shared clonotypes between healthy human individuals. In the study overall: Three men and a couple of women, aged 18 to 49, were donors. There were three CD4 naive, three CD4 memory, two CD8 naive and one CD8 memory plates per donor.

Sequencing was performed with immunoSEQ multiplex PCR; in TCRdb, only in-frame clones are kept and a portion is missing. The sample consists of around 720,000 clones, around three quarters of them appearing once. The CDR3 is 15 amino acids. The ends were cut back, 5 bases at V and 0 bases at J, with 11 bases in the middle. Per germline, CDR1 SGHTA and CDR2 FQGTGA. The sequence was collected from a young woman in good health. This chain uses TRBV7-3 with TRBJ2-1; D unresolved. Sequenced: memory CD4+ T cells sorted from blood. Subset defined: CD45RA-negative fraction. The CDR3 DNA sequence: TGTGCCAGCAGCCCCACGTCCACCTCCTACAATGAGCAGTTCTTC. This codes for CASSPTSTSYNEQFF.